The 25 T cell receptor beta chains listed next were all sequenced from one sample in a study of shared clonotypes between healthy human individuals. The repertoire was sequenced with immunoSEQ multiplex PCR; TCRdb's copy has only in-frame clones and lacks some. The sample has hundreds of thousands of clones, around 74% seen once. Sequencing was carried out using memory CD4+ T cells sorted from blood. The subset: CD45RA-negative fraction. These receptors were taken from a woman under 40 in good health.

This CDR3 reads CASSPLAGTGNEQFF. CDR3 bases: TGTGCCAGCAGCCCCTTAGCGGGGACGGGTAATGAGCAGTTCTTC. This rearrangement joins TRBV11-2 to TRBJ2-1; 8 bases match TRBD2. V lost 5 bases to trimming and J lost 7 bases; unmatched junction nucleotides: 10. The CDR3 is made up of 15 amino acids. The V gene's germline CDR1 is SGHAT and CDR2 FQNNGV.

This clone occurred once. The chain links TRBV7-9 to TRBJ2-1, with D possibly matching TRBD1 (6 bases). Trimming removed 5 bases at V and 7 bases at J, with 12 bases between. The V gene's germline CDR1 is SEHNR and CDR2 FQNEAQ (reference sequence). This CDR3 is built from 13 residues. Here the CDR3 reads CASSPGTRNEQFF. In nucleotides, the CDR3 is TGTGCCAGCAGCCCCGGGACAAGGAATGAGCAGTTCTTC.

This clone was counted once. This chain uses TRBV7-2 with TRBJ1-5; a weak D match, TRBD1 (5 bases). The CDR3 is made up of 15 amino acids. V lost 2 bases, J lost 4 bases, and 12 bases lay in between. The germline CDR1 and CDR2 sequences are SGHTA and FQGNSA. CDR3: CASSLLGQPNQPQHF. The DNA for the CDR3 is TGTGCCAGCAGCTTACTGGGGCAGCCTAATCAGCCCCAGCATTTT.

This clone was picked up one time. Other nucleotide sequences in the sample specify the same CDR3. The chain recombines TRBV30 with TRBJ2-5; weak D call: TRBD1 (6 bases). The germline gives CDR1 GTSNPN, CDR2 SVGIG (reference sequence). Trimming took 0 bases from V and 1 from J, leaving 9 bases between them. The CDR3 has 14 amino acids. CDR3 residues: CAWSVRGIQETQYF. The DNA of the CDR3 is TGTGCCTGGAGTGTAAGGGGGATCCAAGAGACCCAGTACTTC.

CDR3 bases: TGTGCCAGCAGCCCCCGGGACAGGGGAGGGCACGGGGAGCTGTTTTTT. Protein sequence: CASSPRDRGGHGELFF. The rearrangement joins TRBV9 to TRBJ2-2, with TRBD1 matching over 10 bases. After removal of 4 bases from V and 7 bases from J, the junction contained 10 bases not matched to a gene. Germline-derived CDR1 and CDR2 are SGDLS and YYNGEE. This CDR3 comprises 16 residues.

This rearrangement joins TRBV28 to TRBJ2-1; D unclear. The CDR3 is made up of 12 amino acids. The germline gives CDR1 MDHEN, CDR2 SYDVKM. V lost 3 bases and J lost 6, with 6 bases in between. As DNA, the CDR3 is TGTGCCAGCAGTTTGATGCGCAATGAGCAGTTCTTC. This gives the protein CASSLMRNEQFF.

As concerns this clone: A much larger clone is a single base away; this may be a read error. The same CDR3 also results from other DNA sequences found in this sample. This chain joins TRBV11-2 and TRBJ2-7; D unclear. Deletions cut 4 bases from V and 0 bases from J, with 1 base between. Germline V gene sequence: CDR1 SGHAT, CDR2 FQNNGV. This CDR3 contains 11 residues. The CDR3 coding sequence is TGTGCCAGCAGCTCCTCCTACGAGCAGTACTTC. Its protein product is CASSSSYEQYF.

V gene TRBV2 combines with J gene TRBJ1-5; a possible D gene is TRBD1 (6 bases). CDR1 is SNHLY and CDR2 is FYNNEI in the germline V gene. V shed 1 base and J shed 4 bases, with 14 bases lying between them. The CDR3 extends over 16 amino acids. The CDR3 region is CASSEGAGVINQPQHF. In nucleotides, the CDR3 is TGTGCCAGCAGTGAAGGGGCAGGGGTAATTAATCAGCCCCAGCATTTT.

This chain links TRBV6-6 with TRBJ1-2, with D tentatively TRBD1 (5 bases). The germline gives CDR1 MNHNY, CDR2 SVGAGI (reference sequence). There are 15 residues in the CDR3. V dropped 0 bases and J dropped 3 bases, with 11 bases sitting between them. The DNA of the CDR3 is TGTGCCAGCAGTTACTCGGGGCGTCCAGACTATGGCTACACCTTC. Translating gives CASSYSGRPDYGYTF.

This clone appeared a single time. The chain carries TRBV30 and TRBJ2-7; D remains unclear. Trimming removed 2 bases at V and 0 bases at J, with 8 bases between. CDR1 is GTSNPN, CDR2 SVGIG, per germline (reference sequence). The CDR3 has 13 amino acids. CDR3 protein: CAWSPASSYEQYF. CDR3 coding DNA: TGTGCCTGGAGTCCAGCGAGCTCCTACGAGCAGTACTTC.

The V gene is TRBV27, the J gene TRBJ2-4; D remains ambiguous. V was clipped by 5 bases and J by 4 bases, with 9 bases between them. The CDR3 covers 13 residues. Germline loops: CDR1 MNHEY, CDR2 SMNVEV (reference sequence). Written as DNA, the CDR3 is TGTGCCAGCAGTCTGGGGATGAAAAACATTCAGTACTTC. Translation gives CASSLGMKNIQYF.

This clone is a singleton in its sample. The chain is built from TRBV28 and TRBJ2-1; 8 bases fit TRBD2. Germline CDR1 MDHEN, CDR2 SYDVKM. Germline trimming cut 4 bases from V and 6 bases from J; bases unmatched to any gene: 5. This CDR3 contains 14 residues. This CDR3 is CASSSGLVSNEQFF. The CDR3 DNA reads as TGTGCCAGCAGTTCGGGACTAGTTTCCAATGAGCAGTTCTTC.

The chain is built from TRBV15 and TRBJ1-1, with no clear D. The CDR3 extends over 16 amino acids. Per the germline V gene, CDR1 is LNHNV and CDR2 is YYDKDF (reference sequence). The V end lost 6 bases, the J end lost 0 bases, and 17 bases lay between the germline ends. The CDR3 loop reads CATRPNVAALNTEAFF. The CDR3 nucleotides are TGTGCCACCAGACCGAATGTGGCGGCTTTGAACACTGAAGCTTTCTTT.

V gene TRBV2 combines with J gene TRBJ2-3; 7 bases are shared with TRBD2. CDR1 SNHLY and CDR2 FYNNEI come from the germline V gene. V was pared by 10 bases and J by 0 bases, with 7 bases of the junction left unmatched. The CDR3 spans 14 residues. The CDR3 loop is CAIGDYLSTDTQYF. Written as DNA, the CDR3 is TGTGCCATCGGGGACTACCTTAGCACAGATACGCAGTATTTT.

This clone was counted between two and nine times. The CDR3 DNA sequence: TGTGCCCGAGAGTTCGTTAGCGGGAGGGCGAATGAGCAGTTCTTC. Amino acids: CAREFVSGRANEQFF. The chain joins TRBV30 to TRBJ2-1; TRBD2 matches 11 bases. Germline V gene data show CDR1 as GTSNPN and CDR2 as SVGIG (reference sequence). The CDR3 is 15 residues long. Losses at the gene ends were 8 bases for V and 7 bases for J; bases not matched to a gene: 13.

This clone occurred once. The chain has TRBV10-2 and TRBJ1-2; D call uncertain. CDR3 length equals 13 residues. CDR1 is WSHSY, CDR2 SAAADI, per germline. V was cut by 3 bases and J by 7 bases, with 12 bases left in between. The CDR3 region has the DNA TGCGCCAGCAGTGAATCCTCGTCTGCTGGCTACACCTTC. It encodes CASSESSSAGYTF.

The rearrangement uses TRBV28 and TRBJ2-1; a possible D gene is TRBD2 (6 bases). V shed 2 bases and J shed 6 bases, with 14 bases lying between them. This CDR3 is 15 amino acids long. Germline CDR1 reads MDHEN; CDR2 reads SYDVKM. In DNA, the CDR3 is TGTGCCAGCAGTTTAGGTCTTACTAGCCTCAATGAGCAGTTCTTC. It encodes CASSLGLTSLNEQFF.

The chain carries TRBV27 and TRBJ2-1, with 7 bases fitting TRBD1. From germline, CDR1 is MNHEY and CDR2 SMNVEV (reference sequence). The CDR3 is 16 residues long. Trimming cost V 4 bases and J 1 base; bases outside gene matches: 7. In nucleotides, the CDR3 is TGTGCCAGCAGTTCCCACAGGGGCAGTTCCTACAATGAGCAGTTCTTC. Residues: CASSSHRGSSYNEQFF.

V and J are TRBV7-7 and TRBJ2-5; weak D call: TRBD2 (6 bases). There are 14 residues in the CDR3. Trimming removed 5 bases from V and 5 bases from J, with 15 bases in between. The germline V gene encodes CDR1 SSHAT and CDR2 FNYEAQ (reference sequence). The CDR3 nucleotides read TGTGCCAGCAGCCCCGGACGGAGCGGGGAGACCCAGTACTTC. Translating it yields CASSPGRSGETQYF. Full variable domain (remainder filled in from reference TRBV7-7 and TRBJ2-5): GAGVSQSPRYKVTKRGQDVTLRCDPISSHATLYWYQQALGQGPEFLTYFNYEAQPDKSGLPSDRFSAERPEGSISTLTIQRTEQRDSAMYRCASSPGRSGETQYFGPGTRLLVL.

The CDR3 nucleotides are TGTGCCAGCAGTTATACTAGCGGGAGTGCCGGGGAGCTGTTTTTT. Translation gives CASSYTSGSAGELFF. This chain uses TRBV6-6 with TRBJ2-2, with 11 positions matching TRBD2. The CDR3 totals 15 residues. V lost 3 bases and J lost 6; bases outside the gene matches: 3. Germline CDR1 and CDR2: MNHNY and SVGAGI (reference sequence).

This clone appeared a single time. The V call is TRBV5-1, the J call TRBJ2-5, with TRBD1 as a possible D gene (6 bases). V was trimmed by 4 bases and J by 5 bases, leaving 18 bases between them. CDR1 is SGHRS and CDR2 is YFSETQ in the germline V gene. CDR3 length equals 15 residues. Here the CDR3 DNA reads TGCGCCAGCAGCGCGCTACAGGGTACGATGGAGACCCAGTACTTC. This codes for CASSALQGTMETQYF.

The chain combines TRBV9 with TRBJ1-2, with D perhaps TRBD1 (6 bases). Germline V gene data show CDR1 as SGDLS and CDR2 as YYNGEE. The CDR3 runs to 15 residues. V gave up 0 bases and J gave up 4 bases, with 13 bases separating them. The CDR3 DNA reads as TGTGCCAGCAGCGTAGCGAGCAGGGGTACCTATGGCTACACCTTC. It specifies CASSVASRGTYGYTF.

The chain is built from TRBV28 and TRBJ2-3; weak D call: TRBD2 (5 bases). The CDR3 is 15 residues long. V lost 6 bases and J lost 2, with 15 bases in between. CDR1 and CDR2 from the germline V gene are MDHEN and SYDVKM. This chain's CDR3 is CASSPFGGATDTQYF. The CDR3 DNA follows: TGTGCCAGCAGCCCATTTGGAGGCGCCACAGATACGCAGTATTTT.

The chain has TRBV4-1 and TRBJ1-5; D may be TRBD1 (6 bases). The CDR3 extends over 15 amino acids. The V end lost 2 bases, the J end lost 7 bases, and 15 bases lay between the germline ends. Germline CDR1 and CDR2: MGHRA and YSYEKL. Here the CDR3 reads CASSQRRGAGQPQHF. The CDR3 DNA sequence: TGCGCCAGCAGCCAAAGACGGGGGGCGGGGCAGCCCCAGCATTTT.

This clone was seen only a few times. The gene calls are TRBV7-6 and TRBJ2-1; 8 nucleotides align to TRBD2. The length of the CDR3 is 14 residues. Per germline, CDR1 SGHVS and CDR2 FNYEAQ. The trim removed 0 bases at V and 9 bases at J, leaving 4 bases unmatched. The CDR3: CASSLAGLDGEQFF. The CDR3 DNA sequence: TGTGCCAGCAGCTTAGCGGGACTAGATGGTGAGCAGTTCTTC. Full variable domain (missing parts from reference TRBV7-6 and TRBJ2-1): GAGVSQSPRYKVTKRGQDVALRCDPISGHVSLYWYRQALGQGPEFLTYFNYEAQQDKSGLPNDRFSAERPEGSISTLTIQRTEQRDSAMYRCASSLAGLDGEQFFGPGTRLTVL.